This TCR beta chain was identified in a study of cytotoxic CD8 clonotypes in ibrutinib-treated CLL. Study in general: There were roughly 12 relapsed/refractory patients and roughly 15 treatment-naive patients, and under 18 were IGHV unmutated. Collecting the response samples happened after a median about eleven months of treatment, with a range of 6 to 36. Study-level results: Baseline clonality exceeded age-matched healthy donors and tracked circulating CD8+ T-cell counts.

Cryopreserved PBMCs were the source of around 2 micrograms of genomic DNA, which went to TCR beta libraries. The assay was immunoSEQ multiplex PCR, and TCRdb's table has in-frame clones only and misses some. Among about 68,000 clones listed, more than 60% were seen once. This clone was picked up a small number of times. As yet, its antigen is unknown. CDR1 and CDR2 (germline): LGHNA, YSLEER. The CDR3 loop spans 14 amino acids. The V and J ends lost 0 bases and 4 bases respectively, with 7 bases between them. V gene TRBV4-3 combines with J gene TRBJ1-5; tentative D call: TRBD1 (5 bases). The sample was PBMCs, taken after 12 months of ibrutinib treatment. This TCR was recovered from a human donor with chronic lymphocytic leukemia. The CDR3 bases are TGCGCCAGCAGCCAAGATCGGGGGAATCAGCCCCAGCATTTT. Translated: CASSQDRGNQPQHF.